One and the same sample provided the 32 T cell receptor beta chains below, sequenced in a study of radiotherapy plus CTLA-4 blockade in lung cancer. Only in-frame clones appear in the TCRdb table, and some are missing; sequencing was by immunoSEQ multiplex PCR. The table records tens of thousands of clones, about four fifths of them present only once. Here the sequenced sample was peripheral blood, taken from a patient treated with radiotherapy plus ipilimumab. These TCRs come from a human donor with non-small cell lung cancer whose response to radiotherapy plus ipilimumab could not be evaluated.

This clone came up a few times. The V call is TRBV7-9, the J call TRBJ2-7, with TRBD1 matching over 7 bases. The CDR3 has 13 amino acids. Per the germline V gene, CDR1 is SEHNR and CDR2 is FQNEAQ (reference sequence). The J segment lost 5 bases and the V segment lost 5 bases, leaving 6 bases of the junction unmatched. CDR3 nucleotide sequence: TGTGCCAGCAGCCGCCTAACAGGGGACGAGCAGTACTTC. It encodes CASSRLTGDEQYF.

The chain couples TRBV7-9 to TRBJ2-3; D is unclear. Per the germline V gene, CDR1 is SEHNR and CDR2 is FQNEAQ (reference sequence). This CDR3 comprises 14 residues. Between the trimmed V and J ends, which lost 3 bases and 0 bases, there was a span of 7 bases. CDR3 coding DNA: TGTGCCAGCAGCTTTTCCCAGAGCACAGATACGCAGTATTTT. Residues: CASSFSQSTDTQYF.

V is TRBV6-5 and J is TRBJ2-7; TRBD2 matches 9 bases. V gave up 0 bases and J gave up 7 bases; unmatched junction bases: 10. Germline V gene lookup returns CDR1 MNHEY and CDR2 SVGAGI. The CDR3 spans 16 residues. The chain's CDR3 is CASSYSGASGMGEQYF. In nucleotides, the CDR3 is TGTGCCAGCAGTTACTCAGGTGCTAGCGGGATGGGGGAGCAGTACTTC.

This clone was observed a single time. V gene TRBV19 combines with J gene TRBJ1-2; D is perhaps TRBD1 (6 bases). Trimming took off 6 bases at V and 1 base at J, with 9 bases between the two ends. CDR1 is LNHDA and CDR2 is SQIVND in the germline V gene (reference sequence). The CDR3 is made up of 13 amino acids. The CDR3 here is CASSQGLNYGYTF. DNA of the CDR3: TGTGCCAGTAGCCAGGGGCTTAACTATGGCTACACCTTC. The whole variable domain, remainder taken from reference TRBV19 and TRBJ1-2, is DGGITQSPKYLFRKEGQNVTLSCEQNLNHDAMYWYRQDPGQGLRLIYYSQIVNDFQKGDIAEGYSVSREKKESFPLTVTSAQKNPTAFYLCASSQGLNYGYTFGSGTRLTVV.

V and J are TRBV28 and TRBJ2-1, with 11 bases that match TRBD2. The V and J ends lost 6 bases and 4 bases, in that order; junction bases with no gene match: 5. CDR1 MDHEN and CDR2 SYDVKM come from the germline V gene. The CDR3 is made up of 15 amino acids. As DNA, the CDR3 is TGTGCCAGCAGAAGGGGGACTAGCGGATACAATGAGCAGTTCTTC. It specifies CASRRGTSGYNEQFF.

This clone was picked up a small number of times. V usage is TRBV27 and J usage is TRBJ2-7; 8 bases align to TRBD2. The CDR3 is 15 amino acids. V shed 0 bases and J 5 bases; nucleotides not matched to a gene: 6. Germline V gene sequence: CDR1 MNHEY, CDR2 SMNVEV (reference sequence). CDR3 nucleotide sequence: TGTGCCAGCAGTTTATCGTCCGGGAGGGCCAACGAGCAGTACTTC. It yields the protein CASSLSSGRANEQYF.

This rearrangement joins TRBV7-8 to TRBJ2-1; D is possibly TRBD1 (5 bases). The CDR3 contains 15 residues. Between the trimmed V and J ends, which lost 3 bases and 4 bases, there was a span of 13 bases. The germline CDR1 and CDR2 sequences are SGHVS and FQNEAQ. CDR3 sequence (DNA): TGTGCCAGCAGCTTCCAGGGCCTTTCGTACAATGAGCAGTTCTTC. Its translation: CASSFQGLSYNEQFF.

The chain carries TRBV11-2 and TRBJ2-7, with D hard to call. This CDR3 region has 12 residues. Germline V gives CDR1 SGHAT, CDR2 FQNNGV. Trimming removed 1 base at V and 3 bases at J, with 4 bases between. The CDR3 DNA reads as TGTGCCAGCAGCTTAGGACACTACGAGCAGTACTTC. Residues: CASSLGHYEQYF.

The rearrangement links TRBV19 to TRBJ2-3, with D maybe TRBD1 (5 bases). The V gene lost 5 bases and the J gene lost 2 bases, with 5 bases spanning the gap. Germline V gene lookup returns CDR1 LNHDA and CDR2 SQIVND (reference sequence). The CDR3 contains 12 residues. The CDR3 nucleotides are TGTGCCAGTAGTGGGGCCACAGATACGCAGTATTTT. Translation: CASSGATDTQYF.

This clone appeared once. This rearrangement joins TRBV27 to TRBJ2-2, with D possibly being TRBD1 (5 bases). The germline gives CDR1 MNHEY, CDR2 SMNVEV (reference sequence). V was clipped by 6 bases and J by 0 bases, with 11 bases between them. The CDR3 is made up of 15 amino acids. Written as DNA, the CDR3 is TGTGCCAGCAGGGAGAGACAGTCGAACACCGGGGAGCTGTTTTTT. Translated, it gives CASRERQSNTGELFF.

V usage is TRBV14 and J usage is TRBJ2-6; a possible D gene is TRBD1 (6 bases). The V gene's germline CDR1 is SGHDN and CDR2 FVKESK. Trimming stripped 4 bases from V and 4 bases from J, with 11 bases between. The CDR3 runs to 15 residues. The CDR3 protein is CASSRRGLGANVLTF. CDR3 sequence (DNA): TGTGCCAGCAGCCGCAGGGGCCTAGGGGCCAACGTCCTGACTTTC.

V usage is TRBV5-1 and J usage is TRBJ2-5; perhaps TRBD1 as D (6 bases). The CDR3 is 13 amino acids. Germline loops: CDR1 SGHRS, CDR2 YFSETQ. Trimming pared 6 bases from V and 2 bases from J, leaving 11 bases between. The CDR3 loop reads CASKQGTQETQYF. CDR3 nucleotide sequence: TGCGCCAGCAAACAGGGCACTCAAGAGACCCAGTACTTC.

The V gene is TRBV15, the J gene TRBJ1-6; TRBD1 agrees at 8 bases. After removal of 3 bases from V and 7 bases from J, the junction contained 2 bases not matched to a gene. CDR3 length: 14 residues. Germline CDR1 reads LNHNV; CDR2 reads YYDKDF (reference sequence). CDR3 sequence reads: CATSRDRDNSPLHF. In DNA form, the CDR3 reads TGTGCCACCAGCAGGGACAGGGACAATTCACCCCTCCACTTT. The entire variable domain, with the rest obtained from reference TRBV15 and TRBJ1-6, is as follows: DAMVIQNPRYQVTQFGKPVTLSCSQTLNHNVMYWYQQKSSQAPKLLFHYYDKDFNNEADTPDNFQSRRPNTSFCFLDIRSPGLGDTAMYLCATSRDRDNSPLHFGNGTRLTVT.

This clone has just a few counts. The chain employs TRBV6-6 and TRBJ1-2; D is unclear. The germline CDR1 and CDR2 sequences are MNHNY and SVGAGI (reference sequence). V dropped 6 bases and J dropped 1 base, with 12 bases sitting between them. The CDR3 sequence is 14 residues long. Here the CDR3 DNA reads TGTGCCAGCAGCCCGGCATCGGGTAACTATGGCTACACCTTC. Protein: CASSPASGNYGYTF.

The rearrangement links TRBV14 to TRBJ2-7; tentatively, D is TRBD2 (6 bases). V was cut by 4 bases and J by 0 bases, with 13 bases left in between. Germline V gives CDR1 SGHDN, CDR2 FVKESK. This CDR3 is 15 amino acids long. The CDR3 DNA reads as TGTGCCAGCAGCCGAGGGGACTGGAACTCCTACGAGCAGTACTTC. Residues: CASSRGDWNSYEQYF.

This clone was seen once. The V gene is TRBV5-1, the J gene TRBJ1-3; 9 bases fit TRBD1. CDR1 and CDR2 (germline): SGHRS, YFSETQ. J gave up 4 bases and V 5 bases, and 7 bases lay outside the gene matches. The length of the CDR3 is 15 residues. The CDR3 reads CASSYTGGAGNTIYF. CDR3 bases: TGCGCCAGCAGTTACACAGGGGGCGCCGGAAACACCATATATTTT.

The chain couples TRBV28 to TRBJ1-2; no reliable D call. Trimming cost V 0 bases and J 5 bases, with 13 bases left between them. The germline V gene has CDR1 MDHEN and CDR2 SYDVKM. This CDR3 comprises 15 residues. The CDR3 DNA reads as TGTGCCAGCAGTTTATGGACACAAGAGATATATGGCTACACCTTC. Its protein product is CASSLWTQEIYGYTF.

The chain has TRBV7-2 and TRBJ2-7; 7 nucleotides line up with TRBD1. This CDR3 comprises 15 residues. Germline CDR1 and CDR2: SGHTA and FQGNSA. With V trimmed by 1 base and J by 5 bases, 8 bases remained unmatched. DNA of the CDR3: TGTGCCAGCAGCTTAGGACAGGGTTTCAGGCACGAGCAGTACTTC. It specifies CASSLGQGFRHEQYF.

This chain joins TRBV27 and TRBJ2-7; 7 bases fit TRBD1. CDR3 length: 13 residues. Unmatched junction bases numbered 7, after V lost 5 bases and J lost 6 bases. The V gene's germline CDR1 is MNHEY and CDR2 SMNVEV (reference sequence). CDR3 region: CASSKSTGAEQYF. In nucleotides, the CDR3 is TGTGCCAGCAGTAAGAGTACAGGGGCCGAGCAGTACTTC.

The CDR3 DNA reads TGCGCCAGCAGCCATCAGGACTTCCTGGGACAGGGAACCTACGAGCAGTACTTC. Encoded protein: CASSHQDFLGQGTYEQYF. The chain uses TRBV4-1 and TRBJ2-7; 9 nucleotides align to TRBD1. V lost 3 bases and J lost 2; bases outside the gene matches: 14. The germline V gene has CDR1 MGHRA and CDR2 YSYEKL. The CDR3 totals 18 residues.

By frequency in the sample, this clone is medium-sized (0.01 to 0.1%). J is TRBJ2-7 and V is TRBV4-1; 8 nucleotides align to TRBD2. The CDR3 extends over 19 amino acids. Germline lookup yields CDR1 MGHRA and CDR2 YSYEKL. The V gene end was trimmed by 6 bases and the J gene end by 4 bases; junction bases not matched to a gene: 23. DNA of the CDR3: TGCGCCAGCAGTCCATTTCCGGGACGCAGAGCGGGAGACGGGTACGAGCAGTACTTC. Residues: CASSPFPGRRAGDGYEQYF.

The chain uses TRBV7-9 and TRBJ1-2; D not certain. Germline assignment: CDR1 SEHNR and CDR2 FQNEAQ (reference sequence). The CDR3 extends over 12 amino acids. Trimming stripped 0 bases from V and 6 bases from J, with 5 bases between. CDR3 region: CASSLAADGYTF. CDR3 nucleotide sequence: TGTGCCAGCAGCTTAGCGGCCGATGGCTACACCTTC.

V usage is TRBV7-6 and J usage is TRBJ2-5, with D tentatively TRBD1 (5 bases). V was clipped by 3 bases and J by 5 bases, with 13 bases between them. There are 14 residues in the CDR3. Germline lookup yields CDR1 SGHVS and CDR2 FNYEAQ. The CDR3, as DNA: TGTGCCAGCAGCTTTAGGCAGGGTAGGGAGACCCAGTACTTC. Its translation: CASSFRQGRETQYF. The whole variable domain, remainder taken from reference TRBV7-6 and TRBJ2-5, is GAGVSQSPRYKVTKRGQDVALRCDPISGHVSLYWYRQALGQGPEFLTYFNYEAQQDKSGLPNDRFSAERPEGSISTLTIQRTEQRDSAMYRCASSFRQGRETQYFGPGTRLLVL.

V and J are TRBV25-1 and TRBJ1-1; D gene ambiguous. Trimming removed 2 bases at V and 5 bases at J, with 9 bases between. Germline lookup yields CDR1 MGHDK and CDR2 SYGVNS. CDR3 length: 13 residues. The CDR3 region is CASSEDPRTEAFF. CDR3 DNA sequence: TGTGCCAGCAGTGAAGACCCTAGGACTGAAGCTTTCTTT.

This rearrangement joins TRBV6-5 to TRBJ1-5; weak D call: TRBD1 (5 bases). The CDR3 has 13 residues. V lost 6 bases, J lost 4 bases, and 10 bases lay in between. Germline lookup yields CDR1 MNHEY and CDR2 SVGAGI. CDR3 in amino acids: CASRPDRNQPQHF. The CDR3 DNA is TGTGCCAGCAGACCTGACAGAAATCAGCCCCAGCATTTT.

This chain links TRBV10-3 with TRBJ1-2; 7 nucleotides agree with TRBD1. V lost 4 bases and J lost 3; bases outside the gene matches: 5. The CDR3 covers 14 residues. Per the germline V gene, CDR1 is ENHRY and CDR2 is SYGVKD. The CDR3: CAISGTGEDYGYTF. For the CDR3, the DNA is TGTGCCATCAGTGGTACAGGGGAGGACTATGGCTACACCTTC.

About this clone: The conserved final phenylalanine or tryptophan is absent from the CDR3, which likely points to a read error. V gene TRBV4-3 combines with J gene TRBJ1-2; TRBD1 is a possible D gene (6 bases). The V end lost 0 bases, the J end lost 2 bases, and 16 bases lay between the germline ends. CDR1 and CDR2 (germline): LGHNA, YSLEER. The CDR3 runs 17 residues. The CDR3 loop is CASSQDIGGAANYGYTL. CDR3 bases: TGCGCCAGCAGCCAAGATATAGGGGGGGCGGCCAACTATGGCTACACCCTC.

The chain is built from TRBV7-2 and TRBJ2-7, with 13 positions matching TRBD2. CDR3 length equals 16 residues. V was clipped by 6 bases and J by 0 bases; unmatched bases: 5. Germline CDR1 reads SGHTA; CDR2 reads FQGNSA. CDR3 sequence: CASSSWTSGSSYEQYF. The CDR3 coding sequence is TGTGCCAGCAGTTCCTGGACTAGCGGGAGCTCCTACGAGCAGTACTTC.

The rearrangement joins TRBV4-1 to TRBJ1-1, with a tentative D call TRBD1 (5 bases). The germline V and J ends were trimmed by 1 base and 5 bases, with 20 bases remaining between them. The CDR3 has 17 residues. Germline lookup yields CDR1 MGHRA and CDR2 YSYEKL. CDR3 sequence: CASSQVAPGGLRTEAFF. As DNA, the CDR3 is TGCGCCAGCAGCCAAGTCGCTCCGGGGGGTTTGAGGACTGAAGCTTTCTTT.

This chain's CDR3 is CASSLYGVNSPLHF. CDR3 bases: TGTGCCAGCAGCTTGTACGGGGTCAATTCACCCCTCCACTTT. The chain has TRBV5-4 and TRBJ1-6, with D uncertain. Germline CDR1 is SGHNT and CDR2 is YYREEE (reference sequence). The CDR3 covers 14 residues. Trimming removed 1 base at V and 7 bases at J, with 9 bases between.

This sequence joins TRBV19 and TRBJ1-2; 8 nucleotides align to TRBD1. Germline CDR1 reads LNHDA; CDR2 reads SQIVND (reference sequence). V lost 7 bases and J lost 7; bases outside the gene matches: 8. This CDR3 has 13 residues. CDR3 residues: CASKSRGLSGYTF. In DNA, the CDR3 is TGTGCCAGTAAGAGCAGGGGGCTGTCTGGCTACACCTTC.

The rearrangement joins TRBV30 to TRBJ2-2; D remains unclear. The CDR3 runs 16 residues. Per germline, CDR1 GTSNPN and CDR2 SVGIG (reference sequence). V lost 1 base and J 4 bases, leaving 16 bases between the germline ends. In nucleotides, the CDR3 is TGTGCCTGGAGTGACGAACACGAAGATGTCACCGGGGAGCTGTTTTTT. Protein sequence: CAWSDEHEDVTGELFF.